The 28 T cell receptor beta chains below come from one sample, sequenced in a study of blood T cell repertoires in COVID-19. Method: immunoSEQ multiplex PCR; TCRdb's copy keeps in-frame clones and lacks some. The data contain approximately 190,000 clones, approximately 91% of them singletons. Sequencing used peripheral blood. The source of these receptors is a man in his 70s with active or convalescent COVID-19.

The CDR3 region has the DNA TGTGCCAGCAGCTTGGCGTACGAGCAGTACTTC. It translates to CASSLAYEQYF. The V gene is TRBV5-5, the J gene TRBJ2-7; D not resolved. The CDR3 totals 11 residues. Germline CDR1 reads SGHKS; CDR2 reads YYEKEE (reference sequence). Deletions cut 0 bases from V and 4 bases from J, with 2 bases between.

CDR3 nucleotide sequence: TGCGCCAGCAGTAAAGACAGCGATCAGCCCCAGCATTTT. Translating it yields CASSKDSDQPQHF. This sequence joins TRBV10-1 and TRBJ1-5, with D possibly TRBD1 on 5 matching bases. Germline V gene sequence: CDR1 WNHNN, CDR2 SYGVQD (reference sequence). The CDR3 consists of 13 residues. Trimming cost V 5 bases and J 5 bases, with 10 bases left between them.

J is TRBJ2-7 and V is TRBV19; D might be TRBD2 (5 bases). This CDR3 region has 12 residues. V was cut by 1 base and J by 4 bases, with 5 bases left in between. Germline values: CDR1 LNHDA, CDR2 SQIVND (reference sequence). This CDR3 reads CASSIGGYEQYF. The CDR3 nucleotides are TGTGCCAGTAGTATAGGCGGGTACGAGCAGTACTTC.

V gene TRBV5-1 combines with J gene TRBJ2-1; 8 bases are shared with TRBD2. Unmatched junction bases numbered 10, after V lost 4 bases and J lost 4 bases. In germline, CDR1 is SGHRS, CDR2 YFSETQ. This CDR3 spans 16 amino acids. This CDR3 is CASSRGGSGTYNEQFF. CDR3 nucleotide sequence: TGCGCCAGCAGCCGGGGAGGTAGCGGGACGTACAATGAGCAGTTCTTC.

CDR3 nucleotide sequence: TGTGCCAGCAGCCCTTGGACTTTCGGGAACACCGGGGAGCTGTTTTTT. Translating it yields CASSPWTFGNTGELFF. This chain joins TRBV28 and TRBJ2-2; tentative D call: TRBD2 (5 bases). The CDR3 runs 16 residues. The germline V and J ends were trimmed by 6 bases and 1 base, with 15 bases remaining between them. In germline, CDR1 is MDHEN, CDR2 SYDVKM.

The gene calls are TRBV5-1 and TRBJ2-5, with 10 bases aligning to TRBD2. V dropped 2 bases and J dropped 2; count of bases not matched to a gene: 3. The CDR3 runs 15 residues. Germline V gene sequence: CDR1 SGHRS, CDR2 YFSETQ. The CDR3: CASSFTSGDQETQYF. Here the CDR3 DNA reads TGCGCCAGCAGCTTTACTAGCGGGGATCAAGAGACCCAGTACTTC.

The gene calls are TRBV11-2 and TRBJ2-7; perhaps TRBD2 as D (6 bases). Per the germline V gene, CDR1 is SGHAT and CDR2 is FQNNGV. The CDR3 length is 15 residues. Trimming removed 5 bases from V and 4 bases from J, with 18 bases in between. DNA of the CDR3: TGTGCCAGCAGCCCACAAGGAGGGTACGGATACGAGCAGTACTTC. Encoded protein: CASSPQGGYGYEQYF.

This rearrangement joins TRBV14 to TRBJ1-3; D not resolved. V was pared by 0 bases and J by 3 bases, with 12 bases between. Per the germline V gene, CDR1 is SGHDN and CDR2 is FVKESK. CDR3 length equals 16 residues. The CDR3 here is CASSQDLRFRGNTIYF. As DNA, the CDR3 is TGTGCCAGCAGCCAAGATCTTAGATTTCGTGGAAACACCATATATTTT.

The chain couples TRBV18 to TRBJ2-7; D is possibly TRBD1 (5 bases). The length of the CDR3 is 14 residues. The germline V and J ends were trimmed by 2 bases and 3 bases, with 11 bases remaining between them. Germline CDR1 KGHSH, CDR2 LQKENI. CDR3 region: CASSPGLTDYEQYF. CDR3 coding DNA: TGTGCCAGCTCACCAGGTTTGACAGACTACGAGCAGTACTTC.

Written as DNA, the CDR3 is TGTGCCAGCAACTACAGGGGTAGTCACGAGCAGTACTTC. It translates to CASNYRGSHEQYF. The chain uses TRBV28 and TRBJ2-7; 7 nucleotides align to TRBD1. With V trimmed by 7 bases and J by 5 bases, 8 bases remained unmatched. This CDR3 region has 13 residues. Per germline, CDR1 MDHEN and CDR2 SYDVKM.

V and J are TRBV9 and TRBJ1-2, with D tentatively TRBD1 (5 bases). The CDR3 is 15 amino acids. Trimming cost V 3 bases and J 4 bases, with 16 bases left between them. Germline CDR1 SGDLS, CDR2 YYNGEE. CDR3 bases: TGTGCCAGCAGCGAGGGGATTTCAGCTGCCTATGGCTACACCTTC. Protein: CASSEGISAAYGYTF. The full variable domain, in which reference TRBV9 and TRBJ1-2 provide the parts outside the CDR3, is DSGVTQTPKHLITATGQRVTLRCSPRSGDLSVYWYQQSLDQGLQFLIQYYNGEERAKGNILERFSAQQFPDLHSELNLSSLELGDSALYFCASSEGISAAYGYTFGSGTRLTVV.

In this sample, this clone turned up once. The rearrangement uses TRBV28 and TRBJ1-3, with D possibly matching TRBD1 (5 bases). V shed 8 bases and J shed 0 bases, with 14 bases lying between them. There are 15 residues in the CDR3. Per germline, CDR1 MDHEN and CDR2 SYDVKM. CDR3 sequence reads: CASGGDLSSGNTIYF. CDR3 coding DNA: TGTGCCAGCGGGGGGGACCTGAGCTCTGGAAACACCATATATTTT. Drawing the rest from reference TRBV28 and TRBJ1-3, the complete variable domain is DVKVTQSSRYLVKRTGEKVFLECVQDMDHENMFWYRQDPGLGLRLIYFSYDVKMKEKGDIPEGYSVSREKKERFSLILESASTNQTSMYLCASGGDLSSGNTIYFGEGSWLTVV.

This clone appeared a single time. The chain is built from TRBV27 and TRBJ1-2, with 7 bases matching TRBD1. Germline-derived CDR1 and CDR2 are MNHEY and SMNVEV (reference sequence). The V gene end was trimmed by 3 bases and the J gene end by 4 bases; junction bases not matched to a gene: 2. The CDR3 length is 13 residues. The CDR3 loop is CASSFRDSYGYTF. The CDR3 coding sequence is TGTGCCAGCAGTTTCAGGGACAGCTATGGCTACACCTTC.

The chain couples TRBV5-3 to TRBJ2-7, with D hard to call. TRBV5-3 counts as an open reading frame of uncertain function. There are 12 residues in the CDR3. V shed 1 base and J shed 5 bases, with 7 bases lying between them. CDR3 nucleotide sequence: TGTGCCAGAAGCTTGAGACATCACGAGCAGTACTTC. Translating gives CARSLRHHEQYF.

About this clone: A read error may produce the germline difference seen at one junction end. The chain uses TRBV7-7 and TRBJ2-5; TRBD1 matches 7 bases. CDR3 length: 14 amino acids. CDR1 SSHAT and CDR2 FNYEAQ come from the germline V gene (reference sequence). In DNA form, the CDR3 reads TGTGCTAGCAGCCCCAACAGGGGTGGGGAGACCCAGTACTTC. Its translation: CASSPNRGGETQYF.

The CDR3 loop is CASSLGPSYEQYF. In nucleotides, the CDR3 is TGTGCCAGCAGCTTGGGCCCCTCCTACGAGCAGTACTTC. V usage is TRBV13 and J usage is TRBJ2-7; D not certain. V lost 3 bases and J 0 bases, leaving 6 bases between the germline ends. In germline, CDR1 is PRHDT, CDR2 FYEKMQ (reference sequence). The CDR3 is 13 residues long.

The CDR3 spells CATSREETQYF. CDR3 nucleotide sequence: TGTGCCACCAGCAGGGAAGAGACCCAGTACTTC. The rearrangement links TRBV24-1 to TRBJ2-5; a possible D gene is TRBD1 (5 bases). In germline, CDR1 is KGHDR, CDR2 SFDVKD. This CDR3 spans 11 amino acids. V dropped 7 bases and J dropped 3 bases, with 5 bases sitting between them.

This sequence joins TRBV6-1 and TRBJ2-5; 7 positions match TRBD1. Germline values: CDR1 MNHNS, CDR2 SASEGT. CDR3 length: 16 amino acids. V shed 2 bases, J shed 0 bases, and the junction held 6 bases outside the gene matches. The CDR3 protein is CASSERVTGHQETQYF. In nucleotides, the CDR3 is TGTGCCAGCAGTGAAAGGGTGACAGGGCACCAAGAGACCCAGTACTTC.

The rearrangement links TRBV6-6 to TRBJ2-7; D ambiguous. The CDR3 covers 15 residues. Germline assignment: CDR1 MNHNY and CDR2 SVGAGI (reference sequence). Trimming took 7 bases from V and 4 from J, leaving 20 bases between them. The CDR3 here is CASKVGWPSRYEQYF. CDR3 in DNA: TGTGCCAGCAAAGTTGGTTGGCCTTCTCGTTACGAGCAGTACTTC.

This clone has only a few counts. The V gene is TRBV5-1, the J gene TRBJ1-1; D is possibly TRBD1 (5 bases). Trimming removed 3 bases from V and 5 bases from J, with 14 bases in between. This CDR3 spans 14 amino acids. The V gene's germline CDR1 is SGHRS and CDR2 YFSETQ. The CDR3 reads CASSYSGSDTEAFF. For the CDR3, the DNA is TGCGCCAGCAGCTACTCAGGGTCGGATACTGAAGCTTTCTTT.

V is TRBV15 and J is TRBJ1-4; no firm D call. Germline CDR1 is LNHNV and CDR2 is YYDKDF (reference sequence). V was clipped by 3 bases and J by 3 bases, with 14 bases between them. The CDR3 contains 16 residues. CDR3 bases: TGTGCCACCAGCAGCGCAATGACAACGCCTAATGAAAAACTGTTTTTT. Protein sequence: CATSSAMTTPNEKLFF.

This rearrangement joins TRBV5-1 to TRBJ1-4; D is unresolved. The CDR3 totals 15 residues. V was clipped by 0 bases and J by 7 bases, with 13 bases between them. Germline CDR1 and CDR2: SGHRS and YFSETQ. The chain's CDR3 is CASSLAGMEGEKLFF. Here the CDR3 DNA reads TGCGCCAGCAGCTTGGCCGGGATGGAGGGTGAAAAACTGTTTTTT.

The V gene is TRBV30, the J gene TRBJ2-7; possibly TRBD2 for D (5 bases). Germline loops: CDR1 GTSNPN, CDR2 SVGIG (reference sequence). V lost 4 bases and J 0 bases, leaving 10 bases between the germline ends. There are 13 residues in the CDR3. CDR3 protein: CAWNPGTSYEQYF. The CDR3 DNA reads TGTGCCTGGAACCCGGGAACCTCCTACGAGCAGTACTTC.

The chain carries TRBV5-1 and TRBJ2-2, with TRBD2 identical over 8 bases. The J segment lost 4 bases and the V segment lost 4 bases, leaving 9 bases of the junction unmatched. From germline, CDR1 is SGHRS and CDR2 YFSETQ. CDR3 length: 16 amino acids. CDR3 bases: TGCGCCAGCAGCCACCGGGGGGGGAGGACCACCGGGGAGCTGTTTTTT. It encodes CASSHRGGRTTGELFF.

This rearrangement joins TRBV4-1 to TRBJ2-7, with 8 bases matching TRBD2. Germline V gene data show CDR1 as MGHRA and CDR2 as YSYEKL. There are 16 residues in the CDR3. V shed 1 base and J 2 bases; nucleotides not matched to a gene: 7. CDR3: CASSQAPLAETYEQYF. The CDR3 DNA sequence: TGCGCCAGCAGCCAAGCGCCACTAGCGGAAACCTACGAGCAGTACTTC.

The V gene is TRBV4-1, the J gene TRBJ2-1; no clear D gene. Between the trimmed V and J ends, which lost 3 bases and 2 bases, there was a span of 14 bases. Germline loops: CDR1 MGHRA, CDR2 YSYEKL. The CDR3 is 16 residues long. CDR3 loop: CASSHGLRLAYNEQFF. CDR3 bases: TGCGCCAGCAGCCATGGCCTACGTCTAGCCTACAATGAGCAGTTCTTC.

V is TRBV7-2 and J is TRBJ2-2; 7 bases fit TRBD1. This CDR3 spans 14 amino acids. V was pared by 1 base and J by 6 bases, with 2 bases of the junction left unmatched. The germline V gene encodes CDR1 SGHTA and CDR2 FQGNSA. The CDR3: CASSLVTGPGELFF. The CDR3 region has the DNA TGTGCCAGCAGCTTAGTGACAGGGCCCGGGGAGCTGTTTTTT.

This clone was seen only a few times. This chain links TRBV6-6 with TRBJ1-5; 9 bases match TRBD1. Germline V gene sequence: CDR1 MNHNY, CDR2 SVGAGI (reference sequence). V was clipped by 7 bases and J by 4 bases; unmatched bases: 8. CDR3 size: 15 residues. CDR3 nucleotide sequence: TGTGCCAGCACACTGGGACAGGGAGGTAATCAGCCCCAGCATTTT. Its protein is CASTLGQGGNQPQHF.